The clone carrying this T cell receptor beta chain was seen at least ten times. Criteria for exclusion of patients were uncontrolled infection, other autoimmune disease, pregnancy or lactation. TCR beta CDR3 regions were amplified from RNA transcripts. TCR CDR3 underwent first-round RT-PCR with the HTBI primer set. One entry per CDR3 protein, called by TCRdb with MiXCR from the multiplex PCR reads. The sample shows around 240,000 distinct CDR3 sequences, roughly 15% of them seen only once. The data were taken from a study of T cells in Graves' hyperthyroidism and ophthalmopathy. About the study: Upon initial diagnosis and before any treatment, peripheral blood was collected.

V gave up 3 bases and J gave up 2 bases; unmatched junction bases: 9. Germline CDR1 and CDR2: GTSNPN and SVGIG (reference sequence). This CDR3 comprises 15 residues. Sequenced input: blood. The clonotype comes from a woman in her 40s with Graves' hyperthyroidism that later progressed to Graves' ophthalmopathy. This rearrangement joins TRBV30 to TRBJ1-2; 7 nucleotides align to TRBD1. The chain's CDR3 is CAWREPGTDNYGYTF. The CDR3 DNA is TGTGCCTGGAGGGAACCCGGGACAGACAACTATGGCTACACCTTC.